The 5 T cell receptor beta chains reported below all come from one sample, sequenced in a study of T cell responses to AZD1222 COVID-19 vaccine. The data were produced by immunoSEQ multiplex PCR, yet TCRdb's version contains in-frame clones alone and is incomplete. Here the sample spans roughly 66,000 clones, 80% to 90% being singletons. Sample: peripheral blood, taken on day 0 of AZD1222 vaccination. The receptors derive from an adult in good health.

The chain carries TRBV11-3 and TRBJ1-4; D not certain. Trimming removed 0 bases from V and 6 bases from J, with 5 bases in between. This CDR3 has 13 amino acids. Germline V gene sequence: CDR1 SGHNT, CDR2 YENEEA. The CDR3 here is CASSLDRHEKLFF. The CDR3 DNA reads as TGTGCCAGCAGCTTAGATAGACATGAAAAACTGTTTTTT. Variable domain in full (rest from reference TRBV11-3 and TRBJ1-4): EAGVVQSPRYKIIEKKQPVAFWCNPISGHNTLYWYLQNLGQGPELLIRYENEEAVDDSQLPKDRFSAERLKGVDSTLKIQPAELGDSAVYLCASSLDRHEKLFFGSGTQLSVL.

This chain uses TRBV7-8 with TRBJ1-3; D is ambiguous. Trimming pared 5 bases from V and 0 bases from J, leaving 8 bases between. The CDR3 is 14 residues long. In germline, CDR1 is SGHVS, CDR2 FQNEAQ. The CDR3 nucleotides are TGTGCCAGCAGCCCCCGAGGCTCTGGAAACACCATATATTTT. This codes for CASSPRGSGNTIYF.

CDR3 sequence: CSALIRDILYGYTF. The CDR3 DNA follows: TGCAGCGCCCTAATCCGGGACATCCTCTATGGCTACACCTTC. The chain combines TRBV29-1 with TRBJ1-2; D possibly corresponds to TRBD1 (6 bases). The V end lost 7 bases, the J end lost 4 bases, and 19 bases lay between the germline ends. This CDR3 spans 14 amino acids. CDR1 is SQVTM and CDR2 is ANQGSEA in the germline V gene.

V gene TRBV27 combines with J gene TRBJ1-1, with a weak D call TRBD1 (5 bases). The CDR3 runs to 16 residues. Trimming cost V 5 bases and J 1 base, with 17 bases left between them. From germline, CDR1 is MNHEY and CDR2 SMNVEV (reference sequence). CDR3 in DNA: TGTGCCAGCAGTCTACGACCGGGAGGGACGAACACTGAAGCTTTCTTT. Translated: CASSLRPGGTNTEAFF.

The chain employs TRBV7-3 and TRBJ1-1; D gene unclear. V was trimmed by 3 bases and J by 1 base, leaving 6 bases between them. Germline lookup yields CDR1 SGHTA and CDR2 FQGTGA. The CDR3 runs to 13 residues. CDR3 sequence reads: CASSLAGNTEAFF. CDR3 sequence (DNA): TGTGCCAGCAGCTTGGCAGGGAACACTGAAGCTTTCTTT.